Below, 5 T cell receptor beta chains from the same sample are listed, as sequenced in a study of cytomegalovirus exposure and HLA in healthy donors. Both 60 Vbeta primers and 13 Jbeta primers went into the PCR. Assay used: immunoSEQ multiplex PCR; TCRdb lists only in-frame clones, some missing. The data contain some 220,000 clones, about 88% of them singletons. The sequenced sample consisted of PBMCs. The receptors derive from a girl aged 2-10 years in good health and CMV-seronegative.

The CDR3 DNA follows: TGTGCCAGCAGCTTTGTAGGGGGCACAAACACTGAAGCTTTCTTT. Encoded protein: CASSFVGGTNTEAFF. The chain uses TRBV5-8 and TRBJ1-1; 7 bases match TRBD1. The CDR3 runs 15 residues. CDR1 SGHTS and CDR2 YDEGEE come from the germline V gene. Unmatched junction bases numbered 6, after V lost 2 bases and J lost 2 bases.

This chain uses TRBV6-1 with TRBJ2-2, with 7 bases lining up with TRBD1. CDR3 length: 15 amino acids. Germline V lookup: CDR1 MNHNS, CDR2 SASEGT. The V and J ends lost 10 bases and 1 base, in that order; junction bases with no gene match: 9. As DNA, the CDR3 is TGTGCCACACGTAATGGACAGGTGAACACCGGGGAGCTGTTTTTT. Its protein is CATRNGQVNTGELFF.

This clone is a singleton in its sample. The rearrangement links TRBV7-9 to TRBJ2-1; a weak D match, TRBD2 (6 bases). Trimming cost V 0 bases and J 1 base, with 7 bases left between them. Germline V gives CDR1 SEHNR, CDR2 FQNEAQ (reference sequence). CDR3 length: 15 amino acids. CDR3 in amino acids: CASSLAAGSYNEQFF. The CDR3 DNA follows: TGTGCCAGCAGCTTAGCGGCGGGGTCCTACAATGAGCAGTTCTTC.

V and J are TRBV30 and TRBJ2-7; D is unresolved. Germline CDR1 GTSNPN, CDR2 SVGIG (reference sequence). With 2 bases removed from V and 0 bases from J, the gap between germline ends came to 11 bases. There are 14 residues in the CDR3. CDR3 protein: CAWSRGISSYEQYF. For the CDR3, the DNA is TGTGCCTGGAGTAGAGGTATCTCCTCCTACGAGCAGTACTTC.

The CDR3 DNA sequence: TGTGCCAGCAGCTTGGTAGTCCCCTACGAGCAGTACTTC. Translating it yields CASSLVVPYEQYF. The V call is TRBV5-8, the J call TRBJ2-7; D gene uncertain. V was cut by 0 bases and J by 2 bases, with 6 bases left in between. This CDR3 region has 13 residues. The germline V gene has CDR1 SGHTS and CDR2 YDEGEE.